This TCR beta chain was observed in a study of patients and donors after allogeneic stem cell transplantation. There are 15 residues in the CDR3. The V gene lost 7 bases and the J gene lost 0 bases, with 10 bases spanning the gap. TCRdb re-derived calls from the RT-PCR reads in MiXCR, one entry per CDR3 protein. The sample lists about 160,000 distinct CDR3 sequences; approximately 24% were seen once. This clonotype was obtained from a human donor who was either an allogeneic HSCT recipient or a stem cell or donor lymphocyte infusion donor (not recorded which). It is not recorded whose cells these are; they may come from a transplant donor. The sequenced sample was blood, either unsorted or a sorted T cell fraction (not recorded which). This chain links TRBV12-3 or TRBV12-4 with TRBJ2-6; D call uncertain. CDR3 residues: CASTLWGSGANVLTF. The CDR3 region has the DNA TGTGCCAGCACCCTTTGGGGCTCTGGGGCCAACGTCCTGACTTTC.